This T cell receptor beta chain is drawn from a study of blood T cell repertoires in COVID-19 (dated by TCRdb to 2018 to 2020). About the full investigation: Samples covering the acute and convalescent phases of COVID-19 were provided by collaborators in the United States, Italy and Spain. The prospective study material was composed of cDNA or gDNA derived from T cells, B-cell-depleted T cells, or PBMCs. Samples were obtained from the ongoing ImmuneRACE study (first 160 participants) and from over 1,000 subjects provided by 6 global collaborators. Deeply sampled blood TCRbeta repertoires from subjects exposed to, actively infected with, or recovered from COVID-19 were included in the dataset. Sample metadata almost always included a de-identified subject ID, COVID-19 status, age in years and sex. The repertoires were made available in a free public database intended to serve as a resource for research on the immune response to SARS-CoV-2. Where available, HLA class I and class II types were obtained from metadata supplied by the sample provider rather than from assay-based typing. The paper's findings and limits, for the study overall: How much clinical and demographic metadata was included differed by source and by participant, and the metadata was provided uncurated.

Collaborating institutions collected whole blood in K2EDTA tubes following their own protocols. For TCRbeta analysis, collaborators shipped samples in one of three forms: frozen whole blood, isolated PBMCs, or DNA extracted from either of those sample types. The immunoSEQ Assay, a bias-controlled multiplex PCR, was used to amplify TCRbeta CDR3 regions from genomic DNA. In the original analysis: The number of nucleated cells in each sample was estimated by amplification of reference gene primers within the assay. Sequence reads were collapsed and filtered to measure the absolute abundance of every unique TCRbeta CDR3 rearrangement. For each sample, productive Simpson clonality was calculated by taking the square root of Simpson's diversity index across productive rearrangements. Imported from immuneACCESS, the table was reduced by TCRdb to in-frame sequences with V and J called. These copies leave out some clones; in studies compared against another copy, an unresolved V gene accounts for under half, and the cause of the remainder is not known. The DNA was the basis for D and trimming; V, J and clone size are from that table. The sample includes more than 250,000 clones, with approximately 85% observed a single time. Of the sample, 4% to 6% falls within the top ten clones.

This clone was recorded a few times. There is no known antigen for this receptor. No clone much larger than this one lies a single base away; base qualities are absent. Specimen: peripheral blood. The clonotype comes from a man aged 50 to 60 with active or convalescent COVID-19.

The nucleotide sequence is given as TGCGCCAGCCGACAGGATCCCAATCAGCCCCAGCATTTT. Translated, it reads CASRQDPNQPQHF. The chain employs TRBV5-1 and TRBJ1-5; the D region possibly corresponds to TRBD1 (6 bases align). Trimming removed 7 bases from V and 3 bases from J, leaving 11 bases between the germline ends. The germline V gene encodes CDR1 SGHRS and CDR2 YFSETQ. The CDR3 contains 13 residues, cysteine and phenylalanine counted. Of the read, only the CDR3 DNA is kept; its 39 bases are in frame from base 1.